This T cell receptor (beta chain) was found in a study of early T cells in non-severe SARS-CoV-2 infection. Each CDR3 protein gets one entry after TCRdb re-called the 5' RACE reads with MiXCR. This table has tens of thousands of distinct CDR3 sequences, under 12% appearing once. The V end lost 0 bases, the J end lost 7 bases, and 5 bases lay between the germline ends. CDR1 and CDR2 from the germline V gene are SGDLS and YYNGEE. This CDR3 has 13 amino acids. The chain carries TRBV9 and TRBJ1-6; D is uncertain. The TCR originated in an adult who was a healthcare worker with PCR-confirmed SARS-CoV-2 infection or an uninfected control (not recorded which). Sequenced material: whole blood. The CDR3 DNA reads as TGTGCCAGCAGCGTAGTAGGGAATTCACCCCTCCACTTT. This translates into CASSVVGNSPLHF.